These 26 T cell receptor beta chains were all obtained from the same sample, sequenced in a study of blood T cell repertoires in COVID-19. Here immunoSEQ multiplex PCR was the method, and the copy in TCRdb shows in-frame clones only, minus some. The sample records more than 200,000 clones, around four fifths being singletons. Specimen: peripheral blood. The receptors derive from a man aged 55-75 years with acute or convalescent COVID-19.

This sequence joins TRBV14 and TRBJ2-1, with 9 nucleotides matching TRBD2. The V segment lost 1 base and the J segment 4 bases; nucleotides outside the gene matches: 2. The CDR3 is 15 amino acids. Germline CDR1 is SGHDN and CDR2 is FVKESK. The CDR3 protein is CASSQGTSVYNEQFF. The CDR3 coding sequence is TGTGCCAGCAGCCAAGGGACTAGCGTGTACAATGAGCAGTTCTTC.

This sequence joins TRBV5-4 and TRBJ2-5; 9 nucleotides match TRBD1. The germline V gene encodes CDR1 SGHNT and CDR2 YYREEE (reference sequence). The V segment lost 3 bases and the J segment 5 bases; nucleotides outside the gene matches: 11. The CDR3 sequence is 16 residues long. The CDR3 sequence: CASSWTTGGAGETQYF. The CDR3 DNA follows: TGTGCCAGCAGCTGGACAACAGGGGGCGCGGGGGAGACCCAGTACTTC. Full variable domain (rest looked up from reference TRBV5-4 and TRBJ2-5): ETGVTQSPTHLIKTRGQQVTLRCSSQSGHNTVSWYQQALGQGPQFIFQYYREEENGRGNFPPRFSGLQFPNYSSELNVNALELDDSALYLCASSWTTGGAGETQYFGPGTRLLVL.

This rearrangement joins TRBV7-6 to TRBJ2-6; 9 bases agree with TRBD2. The CDR3 contains 18 residues. In germline, CDR1 is SGHVS, CDR2 FNYEAQ. The trim removed 1 base at V and 0 bases at J, leaving 4 bases unmatched. The CDR3 reads CASSLGLAGSSGANVLTF. Written as DNA, the CDR3 is TGTGCCAGCAGCTTAGGGCTAGCGGGAAGCTCTGGGGCCAACGTCCTGACTTTC.

The chain combines TRBV6-5 with TRBJ2-2; D gene ambiguous. In germline, CDR1 is MNHEY, CDR2 SVGAGI. The CDR3 runs to 15 residues. V was shortened by 0 bases and J by 5 bases, with 10 bases between the two germline ends. The CDR3 is CASSYSNPGTGELFF. The CDR3 DNA reads TGTGCCAGCAGTTACTCAAACCCCGGGACCGGGGAGCTGTTTTTT.

In DNA, the CDR3 is TGTGCCAGCAGTACGCGTCCGACTAGCGGGAGTTTTGATACGCAGTATTTT. As protein: CASSTRPTSGSFDTQYF. The chain couples TRBV7-8 to TRBJ2-3; 12 bases align to TRBD2. V was clipped by 6 bases and J by 6 bases; unmatched bases: 13. The CDR3 has 17 residues. CDR1 is SGHVS and CDR2 is FQNEAQ in the germline V gene.

This clone was detected only once. V usage is TRBV28 and J usage is TRBJ1-5, with D perhaps TRBD1 (6 bases). The V end lost 6 bases, the J end lost 4 bases, and 10 bases lay between the germline ends. CDR1 and CDR2 from the germline V gene are MDHEN and SYDVKM. The CDR3 runs to 13 residues. In DNA, the CDR3 is TGTGCCAGCAGAAACAGGGAGAATCAGCCCCAGCATTTT. This encodes CASRNRENQPQHF.

A word on this clone: At one boundary the junction diverges from the germline segment, which might be a read error. The V call is TRBV25-1, the J call TRBJ2-7, with 8 bases fitting TRBD1. Germline loops: CDR1 MGHDK, CDR2 SYGVNS. The CDR3 length is 11 residues. The DNA for the CDR3 is TGTGCCAGCAGTAAACAGGGGGAGTTTCAGTTC. As protein: CASSKQGEFQF.

This clone was seen just once. This chain links TRBV7-8 with TRBJ2-7, with 10 bases fitting TRBD2. CDR1 is SGHVS and CDR2 is FQNEAQ in the germline V gene. There are 16 residues in the CDR3. The junction had 3 bases not matched to a gene; V was cut back by 1 base and J by 0 bases. Here the CDR3 DNA reads TGTGCCAGCAGCTTAGGATCTAGCGGGAGCTCCTACGAGCAGTACTTC. Translating gives CASSLGSSGSSYEQYF.

V gene TRBV7-9 combines with J gene TRBJ2-5; no definite D call. The V gene lost 3 bases and the J gene lost 7 bases, with 12 bases spanning the gap. Germline assignment: CDR1 SEHNR and CDR2 FQNEAQ (reference sequence). This CDR3 is built from 13 residues. The DNA of the CDR3 is TGTGCCAGCAGCTTCGCTGATGGGCTGACCCAGTACTTC. Translated: CASSFADGLTQYF. The full variable domain, rest sourced from reference TRBV7-9 and TRBJ2-5, is DTGVSQNPRHKITKRGQNVTFRCDPISEHNRLYWYRQTLGQGPEFLTYFQNEAQLEKSRLLSDRFSAERPKGSFSTLEIQRTEQGDSAMYLCASSFADGLTQYFGPGTRLLVL.

This clone was observed a handful of times. The chain carries TRBV5-1 and TRBJ1-1; TRBD1 might be the D (6 bases). Germline assignment: CDR1 SGHRS and CDR2 YFSETQ. This CDR3 comprises 14 residues. The V end was cut by 3 bases, the J end by 3 bases, with 12 bases between. CDR3: CASSSGQTYTEAFF. The DNA of the CDR3 is TGCGCCAGCAGCTCCGGACAGACTTACACTGAAGCTTTCTTT.

The chain joins TRBV18 to TRBJ1-1, with 7 bases aligning to TRBD1. CDR3 size: 16 residues. CDR1 is KGHSH, CDR2 LQKENI, per germline. The V and J ends lost 3 bases and 4 bases, in that order; junction bases with no gene match: 11. This chain's CDR3 is CASSPTNTGVITEAFF. CDR3 bases: TGTGCCAGCTCACCCACGAACACAGGGGTAATCACTGAAGCTTTCTTT.

The V gene is TRBV19, the J gene TRBJ2-1, with D maybe TRBD1 (6 bases). V lost 3 bases, J lost 4 bases, and 10 bases lay in between. Germline CDR1 reads LNHDA; CDR2 reads SQIVND (reference sequence). The CDR3 runs to 14 residues. The CDR3 nucleotides are TGTGCCAGTAGTATCAGACAGGAGTACAATGAGCAGTTCTTC. Its protein product is CASSIRQEYNEQFF.

V and J are TRBV5-6 and TRBJ2-1, with 8 bases aligning to TRBD2. Germline CDR1 and CDR2: SGHDT and YYEEEE. Trimming removed 5 bases from V and 7 bases from J; junction bases left unmatched: 8. This CDR3 is 14 amino acids long. DNA of the CDR3: TGTGCCAGCAGAGCGGGAGAACCCATGAATGAGCAGTTCTTC. Residues: CASRAGEPMNEQFF. The whole variable domain, remainder taken from reference TRBV5-6 and TRBJ2-1, is DAGVTQSPTHLIKTRGQQVTLRCSPKSGHDTVSWYQQALGQGPQFIFQYYEEEERQRGNFPDRFSGHQFPNYSSELNVNALLLGDSALYLCASRAGEPMNEQFFGPGTRLTVL.

A few counts support this clone. The rearrangement joins TRBV6-2 or TRBV6-3 to TRBJ2-2, with 7 bases identical to TRBD1. Germline CDR1 is MNHEY and CDR2 is SVGEGT. The V and J ends lost 4 bases and 6 bases, in that order; junction bases with no gene match: 17. The CDR3 spans 18 residues. The CDR3 bases are TGTGCCAGCAGTTTTACGACAGGGAAAGGACTGCAGGCCGGGGAGCTGTTTTTT. This encodes CASSFTTGKGLQAGELFF.

The chain couples TRBV6-2 or TRBV6-3 to TRBJ2-5; D gene uncertain. Germline loops: CDR1 MNHEY, CDR2 SVGEGT. The CDR3 spans 14 residues. Trimming took off 5 bases at V and 0 bases at J, with 10 bases between the two ends. The CDR3: CASSLYSYQETQYF. The DNA for the CDR3 is TGTGCCAGCAGTCTATACAGTTACCAAGAGACCCAGTACTTC.

The chain recombines TRBV19 with TRBJ2-5; D gene ambiguous. CDR3 length: 12 residues. Germline assignment: CDR1 LNHDA and CDR2 SQIVND (reference sequence). V lost 3 bases and J lost 5, with 7 bases in between. The CDR3 loop is CASSIAGETQYF. The CDR3 region has the DNA TGTGCCAGTAGTATTGCAGGCGAGACCCAGTACTTC.

The chain has TRBV29-1 and TRBJ2-7; tentatively, D is TRBD1 (5 bases). Germline-derived CDR1 and CDR2 are SQVTM and ANQGSEA. The CDR3 consists of 14 residues. V lost 1 base and J 5 bases, leaving 15 bases between the germline ends. CDR3 DNA sequence: TGCAGCGTTGAAGGGGCGGCAGGGTCGAACGAGCAGTACTTC. It yields the protein CSVEGAAGSNEQYF.

V gene TRBV4-1 combines with J gene TRBJ2-7; 8 bases are shared with TRBD2. This CDR3 has 17 amino acids. Germline V CDR1 and CDR2: MGHRA, YSYEKL. V gave up 0 bases and J gave up 2 bases; unmatched junction bases: 9. CDR3 sequence reads: CASSQDRGGGHPYEQYF. CDR3 DNA: TGCGCCAGCAGCCAAGACCGGGGCGGGGGGCACCCCTACGAGCAGTACTTC.

This chain connects TRBV6-2 or TRBV6-3 to TRBJ2-2; unclear D gene. The CDR3 loop spans 13 amino acids. The germline V and J ends were trimmed by 1 base and 6 bases, with 6 bases remaining between them. CDR1 and CDR2 (germline): MNHEY, SVGEGT. In DNA form, the CDR3 reads TGTGCCAGCAGTTACTTCGTTCCCGGGGAGCTGTTTTTT. Translating gives CASSYFVPGELFF.

The chain couples TRBV6-5 to TRBJ1-1; D is unresolved. The CDR3 length is 10 residues. Germline CDR1 MNHEY, CDR2 SVGAGI. Trimming pared 7 bases from V and 7 bases from J, leaving 7 bases between. The DNA of the CDR3 is TGTGCCAGCAAACCGGGTGAAGCTTTCTTT. As protein: CASKPGEAFF.

The rearrangement uses TRBV5-6 and TRBJ1-2; D unclear. Germline values: CDR1 SGHDT, CDR2 YYEEEE. The ends were cut back, 1 base at V and 8 bases at J, with 12 bases in the middle. The CDR3 consists of 13 residues. The CDR3 DNA sequence: TGTGCCAGCAGCTTGATGGTAGGGAGGGGCTACACCTTC. Translation gives CASSLMVGRGYTF.

The chain joins TRBV29-1 to TRBJ1-1, with D hard to call. Trimming left V 4 bases short and J 7 bases short, with 7 bases between. The CDR3 covers 10 residues. The germline gives CDR1 SQVTM, CDR2 ANQGSEA. The DNA of the CDR3 is TGCAGCGTTGGCGAGGGTGAAGCTTTCTTT. It codes for CSVGEGEAFF.

V and J are TRBV2 and TRBJ2-2; possible D gene TRBD2, 5 bases. The V end was cut by 3 bases, the J end by 0 bases, with 8 bases between. Germline CDR1 reads SNHLY; CDR2 reads FYNNEI. There are 15 residues in the CDR3. The CDR3 loop reads CASSERVSNTGELFF. CDR3 sequence (DNA): TGTGCCAGCAGTGAGCGGGTGTCGAACACCGGGGAGCTGTTTTTT.

The genes are TRBV21-1 and TRBJ1-6; TRBD1 reflects the table's D call only, with no check against the DNA. TRBV21-1 is a known pseudogene. The CDR3 loop spans 15 amino acids. CDR3 nucleotides: TGTGCCAGCCCCCAATCTAGCCAGGGGGCTTCACCCCTCCACTTT. This gives the protein CASPQSSQGASPLHF.

This chain uses TRBV11-1 with TRBJ2-3, with D perhaps TRBD2 (7 bases). Germline lookup yields CDR1 SGHAT and CDR2 FQDESV (reference sequence). CDR3 size: 15 residues. V lost 2 bases to trimming and J lost 7 bases, with 16 bases between them. CDR3 DNA sequence: TGTGCCAGCAGCTTACGGCGCGGGGGCGGAAATACGCAGTATTTT. Its translation: CASSLRRGGGNTQYF.

The chain couples TRBV11-3 to TRBJ1-1; 7 bases line up with TRBD1. V lost 0 bases, J lost 4 bases, and 5 bases stayed unmatched. Germline values: CDR1 SGHNT, CDR2 YENEEA. The CDR3 has 15 residues. CDR3 bases: TGTGCCAGCAGCTTAGATGGGCAGGGGGGCACTGAAGCTTTCTTT. Amino acid sequence: CASSLDGQGGTEAFF.